This T cell receptor beta chain stems from a study of blood T cell repertoires in COVID-19. Across the whole study: Samples came from the United States, Italy and Spain, spanning acute and convalescent COVID-19. Sources were T cells, B-cell-depleted T cells, or PBMCs; the material itself was cDNA or gDNA.

Trimming removed 0 bases from V and 6 bases from J, with 9 bases in between. The germline V gene encodes CDR1 LGHDT and CDR2 YNNKEL (reference sequence). The CDR3 runs 15 residues. As handled by the study authors: How many nucleated cells were present was estimated from reference gene primer amplification. The protocol was immunoSEQ multiplex PCR, while the TCRdb copy is restricted to in-frame clones and leaves out a portion. For V, J and clone size, that table is used; D and trimming come from the DNA. Of roughly 230,000 clones in the sample, about 85% were seen once. The receptor comes from a man aged 35 to 55 with acute or convalescent COVID-19. The chain is built from TRBV3-1 (or the pseudogene TRBV3-2) and TRBJ1-6; D not resolved. The sample comprised peripheral blood. In DNA form, the CDR3 reads TGTGCCAGCAGCCAAGAACTTAGCCGTAATTCACCCCTCCACTTT. Translating it yields CASSQELSRNSPLHF.